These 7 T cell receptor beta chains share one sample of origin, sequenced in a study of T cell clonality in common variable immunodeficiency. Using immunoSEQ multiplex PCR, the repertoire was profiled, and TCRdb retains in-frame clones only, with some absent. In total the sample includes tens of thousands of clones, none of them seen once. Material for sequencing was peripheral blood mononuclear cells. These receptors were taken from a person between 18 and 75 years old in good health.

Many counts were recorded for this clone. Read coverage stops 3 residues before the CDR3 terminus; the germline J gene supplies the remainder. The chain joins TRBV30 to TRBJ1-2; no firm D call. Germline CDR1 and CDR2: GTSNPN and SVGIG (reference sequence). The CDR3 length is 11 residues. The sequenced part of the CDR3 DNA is TGTGCCTGGAGAGGGCCCGATGCC. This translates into CAWRGPDA. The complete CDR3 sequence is CAWRGPDAYTF. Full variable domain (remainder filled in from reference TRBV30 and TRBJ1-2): SQTIHQWPATLVQPVGSPLSLECTVEGTSNPNLYWYRQAAGRGLQLLFYSVGIGQISSEVPQNLSASRPQDRQFILSSKKLLLSDSGFYLCAWRGPDAYTFGSGTRLTVV.

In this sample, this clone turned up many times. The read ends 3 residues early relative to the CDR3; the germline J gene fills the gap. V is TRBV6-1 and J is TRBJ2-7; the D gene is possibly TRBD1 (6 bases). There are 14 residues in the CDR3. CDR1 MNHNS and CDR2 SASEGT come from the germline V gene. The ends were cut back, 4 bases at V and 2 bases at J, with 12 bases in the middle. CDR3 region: CASSGGYRAYEQYF. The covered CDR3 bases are TGTGCCAGCAGTGGCGGGTACAGGGCCTACGAG.

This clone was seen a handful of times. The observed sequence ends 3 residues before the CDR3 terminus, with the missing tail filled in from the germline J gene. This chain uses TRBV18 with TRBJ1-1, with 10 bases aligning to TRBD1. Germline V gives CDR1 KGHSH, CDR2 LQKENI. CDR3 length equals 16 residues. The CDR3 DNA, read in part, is TGTGCCAGCTCAGGCGGGACAGGGGTATTATACAATGAG. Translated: CASSGGTGVLYNE. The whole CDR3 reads CASSGGTGVLYNEAFF. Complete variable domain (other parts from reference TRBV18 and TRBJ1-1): NAGVMQNPRHLVRRRGQEARLRCSPMKGHSHVYWYRQLPEEGLKFMVYLQKENIIDESGMPKERFSAEFPKEGPSILRIQQVVRGDSAAYFCASSGGTGVLYNEAFFGQGTRLTVV.

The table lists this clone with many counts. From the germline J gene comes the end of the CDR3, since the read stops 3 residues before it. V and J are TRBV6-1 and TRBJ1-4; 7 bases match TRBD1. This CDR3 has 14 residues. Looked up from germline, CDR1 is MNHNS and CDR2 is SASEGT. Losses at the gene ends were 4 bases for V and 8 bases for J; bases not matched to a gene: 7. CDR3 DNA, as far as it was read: TGTGCCAGCAGTGTGACAGGGTCCCGGGAAAAA. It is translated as CASSVTGSREK. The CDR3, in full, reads CASSVTGSREKLFF.

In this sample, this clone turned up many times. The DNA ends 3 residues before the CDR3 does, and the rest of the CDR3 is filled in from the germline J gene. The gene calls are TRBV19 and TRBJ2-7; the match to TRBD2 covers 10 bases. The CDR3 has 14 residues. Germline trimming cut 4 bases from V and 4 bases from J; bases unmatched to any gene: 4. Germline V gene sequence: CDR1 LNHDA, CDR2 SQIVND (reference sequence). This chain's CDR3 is CASSTLAGVYEQYF. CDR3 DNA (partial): TGTGCCAGTAGTACTCTAGCGGGAGTATACGAG.

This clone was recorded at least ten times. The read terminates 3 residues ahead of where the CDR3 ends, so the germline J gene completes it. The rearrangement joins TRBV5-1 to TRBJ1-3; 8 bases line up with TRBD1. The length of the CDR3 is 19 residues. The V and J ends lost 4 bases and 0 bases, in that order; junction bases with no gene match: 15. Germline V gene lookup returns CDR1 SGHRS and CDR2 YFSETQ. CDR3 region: CASSPYGAPGGSSGNTIYF. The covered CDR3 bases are TGCGCCAGCAGCCCGTACGGGGCCCCAGGGGGCTCCTCTGGAAACACC.

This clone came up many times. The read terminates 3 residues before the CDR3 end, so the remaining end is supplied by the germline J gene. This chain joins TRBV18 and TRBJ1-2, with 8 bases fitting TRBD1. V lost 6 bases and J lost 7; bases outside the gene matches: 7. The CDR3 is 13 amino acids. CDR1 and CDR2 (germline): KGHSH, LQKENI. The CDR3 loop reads CASSQGQGGGYTF. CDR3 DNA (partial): TGTGCCAGCTCGCAAGGACAGGGTGGTGGC. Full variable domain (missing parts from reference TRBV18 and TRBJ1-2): NAGVMQNPRHLVRRRGQEARLRCSPMKGHSHVYWYRQLPEEGLKFMVYLQKENIIDESGMPKERFSAEFPKEGPSILRIQQVVRGDSAAYFCASSQGQGGGYTFGSGTRLTVV.